These T cell receptor beta chains were read from a single sample in a study of T cell repertoires in cytomegalovirus infection. The antigens for these receptors are not known. One entry per CDR3 protein results from TCRdb running MiXCR on the reads. The repertoire holds around 100,000 distinct CDR3 sequences, with about 40% as singletons. The sample in question was CD8+ T cells from cultured PBMCs, obtained from culture after CMV antigen stimulation. All receptors derive from a human donor in good health (CMV status not recorded). Some clones in this sample may be carry-over from other donors' samples. The CDR3 runs from the conserved cysteine through the conserved F or W. D genes are given only for firm matches. Size is omitted from some rows. Given values are once, few, many or a class for expanded clones.

cdr3_aa cdr3_nt v_call d_call j_call cdr3_length clone_size
CASRSGYTGDEQFF TGTGCCAGCAGGTCGGGCTACACGGGGGATGAGCAGTTCTTC TRBV28 . TRBJ2-1 14 .
CASSFAQGSTDKQYF TGTGCCAGCAGCTTCGCGCAGGGCAGCACAGATAAGCAGTATTTT TRBV7-6 . TRBJ2-3 15 .
CASSYANSGNTIYF TGCGCCAGCAGCTACGCGAACTCTGGAAACACCATATATTTT TRBV5-1 . TRBJ1-3 14 .
CASSPEPTGRAGELFF TGCGCCAGCAGCCCCGAACCCACAGGGAGGGCCGGGGAGCTGTTTTTT TRBV4-1 . TRBJ2-2 16 many
CASSQTGTRLNEQYF TGTGCCAGCAGCCAGACCGGGACTAGGTTGAACGAGCAGTACTTC TRBV7-2 TRBD2 TRBJ2-7 15 few
CASSSPGQGPYF TGTGCCAGCAGCTCACCGGGACAGGGGCCGTATTTT TRBV7-3 TRBD1 TRBJ2-3 12 .
CASSLRASGGDRNEQYF TGCGCCAGCAGCCTGAGGGCTAGCGGGGGGGATCGGAACGAGCAGTACTTC TRBV4-1 TRBD2 TRBJ2-7 17 .
CSAGGARGSTGELFF TGCAGTGCCGGAGGGGCCAGGGGCAGCACCGGGGAGCTGTTTTTT TRBV20-1 . TRBJ2-2 15 .
CASGGPLYEQYF TGTGCCAGCGGGGGACCGCTCTACGAGCAGTACTTC TRBV6-8 . TRBJ2-7 12 .
CASSQEGARNQPQHF TGTGCCAGTAGCCAGGAGGGGGCGCGCAATCAGCCCCAGCATTTT TRBV19 TRBD1 TRBJ1-5 15 few
CSARGNNEQFF TGCAGTGCTAGGGGGAACAATGAGCAGTTCTTC TRBV20-1 . TRBJ2-1 11 .
CASSVGSLVDEQYF TGTGCCAGCAGTGTGGGAAGTCTGGTCGACGAGCAGTACTTC TRBV2 . TRBJ2-7 14 .
CASSDPGVGTEAFF TGTGCCAGCAGTGACCCAGGGGTTGGGACTGAAGCTTTCTTT TRBV2 . TRBJ1-1 14 few
CAGTGTANTEAFF TGTGCCGGCACAGGGACAGCGAACACTGAAGCTTTCTTT TRBV6-6 TRBD1 TRBJ1-1 13 .
CASSYGVSRYQETQYF TGTGCCAGCAGCTATGGGGTATCGAGGTACCAAGAGACCCAGTACTTC TRBV7-8 . TRBJ2-5 16 .
CASSQGTENTEAFF TGCGCCAGCAGCCAAGGGACAGAGAACACTGAAGCTTTCTTT TRBV4-1 . TRBJ1-1 14 .
CASSPPADTQYF TGTGCCAGCAGCCCCCCCGCAGATACGCAGTATTTT TRBV6-2/TRBV6-3 . TRBJ2-3 12 many
CASSQGFTGANVLTF TGTGCCAGCAGCCAGGGGTTTACTGGGGCCAACGTCCTGACTTTC TRBV3-1 . TRBJ2-6 15 many
CASSPLSGGNEKLFF TGTGCCAGCAGTCCGCTATCTGGGGGCAATGAAAAACTGTTTTTT TRBV12-3/TRBV12-4 . TRBJ1-4 15 few
CASSWGVRTEAFF TGTGCCAGCAGTTGGGGGGTCCGCACTGAAGCTTTCTTT TRBV27 . TRBJ1-1 13 .
CASSIEWRAPQHF TGTGCCAGTAGTATAGAGTGGCGCGCGCCCCAGCATTTT TRBV19 . TRBJ1-5 13 many
CASSAPSGGFYEQYF TGCGCCAGCTCCGCTCCTAGCGGGGGGTTCTACGAGCAGTACTTC TRBV5-1 TRBD2 TRBJ2-7 15 .
CAPPERGGRDTQYF TGTGCCCCTCCCGAGCGGGGGGGCAGGGATACGCAGTATTTT TRBV7-9 TRBD2 TRBJ2-3 14 .
CASSIPDRGREQPQHF TGTGCCAGCAGTATTCCGGACAGGGGGCGCGAACAGCCCCAGCATTTT TRBV28 TRBD1 TRBJ1-5 16 once
CASSLSAWLAEHTDTQYF TGTGCCAGCAGTTTATCGGCCTGGCTAGCGGAGCACACAGATACGCAGTATTTT TRBV27 TRBD2 TRBJ2-3 18 .
CATSRVGTVQETQYF TGTGCCACCAGCAGAGTGGGGACAGTCCAAGAGACCCAGTACTTC TRBV15 TRBD1 TRBJ2-5 15 .
CASSVASGGNTIYF TGTGCCAGCAGCGTCGCGTCTGGGGGAAACACCATATATTTT TRBV5-4 . TRBJ1-3 14 many